Presented here are 7 T cell receptor beta chains from one specimen sequenced in a study of OX40 agonist ivuxolimab in advanced cancers. TCRdb's copy holds only in-frame clones and misses some; the assay was immunoSEQ multiplex PCR. The top ten clones hold approximately 20% of a sample with 25,000 to 35,000 clones, approximately 84% of them seen once. The source material was CD4+ or CD8+ T cells sorted from blood, sampled in a trial of the OX40 agonist ivuxolimab. The receptor set was obtained from an adult with an advanced solid tumor such as melanoma, head and neck, liver or kidney cancer.

This clone was picked up one time. The V gene is TRBV28, the J gene TRBJ2-1; a possible D gene is TRBD2 (5 bases). Per the germline V gene, CDR1 is MDHEN and CDR2 is SYDVKM. The CDR3 totals 14 residues. Trimming removed 2 bases from V and 6 bases from J, with 11 bases in between. In DNA form, the CDR3 reads TGTGCCAGCAGTTTAGCACTAGGGTTCAATGAGCAGTTCTTC. This gives the protein CASSLALGFNEQFF.

V and J are TRBV30 and TRBJ1-3; the D is unclear. CDR1 is GTSNPN, CDR2 SVGIG, per germline (reference sequence). Between the trimmed V and J ends, which lost 4 bases and 10 bases, there was a span of 14 bases. The CDR3 has 12 amino acids. DNA for the CDR3: TGTGCCTGGAAACAAAACGTAGGGACCATATATTTT. It specifies CAWKQNVGTIYF.

The chain recombines TRBV30 with TRBJ1-1, with no clear D. V shed 0 bases and J shed 3 bases, with 8 bases lying between them. This CDR3 is built from 13 residues. Germline loops: CDR1 GTSNPN, CDR2 SVGIG (reference sequence). Written as DNA, the CDR3 is TGTGCCTGGAGTGTTGGCGACTACACTGAAGCTTTCTTT. Protein: CAWSVGDYTEAFF.

The rearrangement uses TRBV27 and TRBJ1-1; the D is unclear. Germline V gene data show CDR1 as MNHEY and CDR2 as SMNVEV (reference sequence). Trimming took 2 bases from V and 0 from J, leaving 7 bases between them. The CDR3 contains 14 residues. The CDR3 DNA sequence: TGTGCCAGCAGTTTAGTAGGGATGAACACTGAAGCTTTCTTT. Translating gives CASSLVGMNTEAFF.

This chain joins TRBV9 and TRBJ1-5; D is unclear. This CDR3 spans 13 amino acids. Trimming took off 0 bases at V and 5 bases at J, with 6 bases between the two ends. Germline lookup yields CDR1 SGDLS and CDR2 YYNGEE. The CDR3 DNA is TGTGCCAGCAGCGTAGCGGGTCATCAGCCCCAGCATTTT. Translated, it gives CASSVAGHQPQHF.

CDR3 sequence: CASSLSPAETYEQYF. CDR3 coding DNA: TGTGCCAGCAGCTTATCGCCAGCGGAAACCTACGAGCAGTACTTC. The chain is built from TRBV13 and TRBJ2-7; possible D gene TRBD2, 5 bases. Trimming left V 2 bases short and J 2 bases short, with 13 bases between. Germline V gene lookup returns CDR1 PRHDT and CDR2 FYEKMQ (reference sequence). The CDR3 has 15 amino acids.

The rearrangement uses TRBV5-4 and TRBJ1-5; 7 nucleotides align to TRBD1. Germline values: CDR1 SGHNT, CDR2 YYREEE (reference sequence). The CDR3 extends over 16 amino acids. The V and J ends lost 0 bases and 5 bases, in that order; junction bases with no gene match: 8. Here the CDR3 DNA reads TGTGCCAGCAGCTTGGAAACAGGGGACCTTGATCAGCCCCAGCATTTT. Protein sequence: CASSLETGDLDQPQHF.